This T cell receptor (beta chain) emerged from a study of blood T cell repertoires in COVID-19. V dropped 1 base and J dropped 0 bases, with 13 bases sitting between them. Germline V gene data show CDR1 as SGHVS and CDR2 as FQNEAQ. CDR3 length equals 17 residues. The protocol was immunoSEQ multiplex PCR, while the TCRdb copy is restricted to in-frame clones and leaves out a portion. This table holds 30,000 to 35,000 clones, 93% found once. The sequence was obtained from a human donor in a cohort sampled during active COVID-19. J is TRBJ1-3 and V is TRBV7-8; D uncertain. Sample: peripheral blood. The CDR3 reads CASSLVQDWFSGNTIYF. DNA of the CDR3: TGTGCCAGCAGCTTAGTTCAGGACTGGTTCTCTGGAAACACCATATATTTT.